This T cell receptor (beta chain) was sequenced during a study of T cell responses to AZD1222 COVID-19 vaccine. Profiling relied on immunoSEQ multiplex PCR, and the TCRdb table lists in-frame clones only, not all of them. The sample carries more than 150,000 clones, 80% to 95% recorded once. The CDR3 runs to 14 residues. V lost 5 bases, J lost 1 base, and 10 bases lay in between. The V gene's germline CDR1 is LNHDA and CDR2 SQIVND (reference sequence). Points on this clone: The antigen is not known.

Study findings and constraints: Reportedly, close to half of spike-specific TCRs are directed against unmutated variant regions. The study found Spike-specific TCR breadth and depth rose after two AZD1222 doses. Vaccine-associated CD4 TCRs ranged over spike, dominating at 160-218 and 743-854. There were mostly white British donors and more females than males, and clonal diversity was possibly underestimated.

The rearrangement links TRBV19 to TRBJ2-3; D gene uncertain. Sequencing used peripheral blood, obtained on day 0 of AZD1222 vaccination. This TCR derives from an adult in good health. CDR3 bases: TGTGCCAGTAGTCCCTTAGGTCGCACAGATACGCAGTATTTT. Its protein is CASSPLGRTDTQYF.